This note documents a single T cell receptor beta chain sequence. Antigen unknown. Per the germline V gene, CDR1 is SNHLY and CDR2 is FYNNEI. This CDR3 spans 11 amino acids. V gave up 6 bases and J gave up 10 bases, with 12 bases separating them. The sample comes from a study of cytomegalovirus exposure and HLA in healthy donors. Study details: Genetic ancestry analysis placed under 90% of the 400 or so donors that were genotyped in the Caucasian-associated cluster. Study outcomes and limitations: More clonal expansion characterized HLA-associated TCR beta chains than equally common others in a later analysis.

These donors, healthy bone marrow donors, were studied. Primers: 60 Vbeta forward and 13 Jbeta reverse. The assay was immunoSEQ multiplex PCR, and TCRdb's table has in-frame clones only and misses some. This table holds about 97,000 clones, roughly 76% found once. The V and J genes are TRBV2 and TRBJ1-2; perhaps TRBD1 as D (5 bases). The sample comprised PBMCs. This receptor was obtained from a man in his forties in good health and CMV-seronegative. CDR3 sequence: CASRETDNYTF. The CDR3 DNA reads TGTGCCAGCAGGGAGACAGATAACTACACCTTC.